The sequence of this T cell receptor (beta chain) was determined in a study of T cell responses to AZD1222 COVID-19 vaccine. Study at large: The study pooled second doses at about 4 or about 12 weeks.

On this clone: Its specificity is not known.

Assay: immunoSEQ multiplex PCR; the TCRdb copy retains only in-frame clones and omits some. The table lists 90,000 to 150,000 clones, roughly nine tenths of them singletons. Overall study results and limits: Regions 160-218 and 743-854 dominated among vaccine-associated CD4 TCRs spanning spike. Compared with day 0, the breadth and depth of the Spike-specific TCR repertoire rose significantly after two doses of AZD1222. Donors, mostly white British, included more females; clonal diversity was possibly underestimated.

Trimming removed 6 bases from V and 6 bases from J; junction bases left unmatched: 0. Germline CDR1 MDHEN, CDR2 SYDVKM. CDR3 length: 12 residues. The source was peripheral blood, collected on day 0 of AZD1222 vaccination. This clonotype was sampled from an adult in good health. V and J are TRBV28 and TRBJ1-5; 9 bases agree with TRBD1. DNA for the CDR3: TGTGCCAGCAGGACAGGGGGTCAGCCCCAGCATTTT. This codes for CASRTGGQPQHF.